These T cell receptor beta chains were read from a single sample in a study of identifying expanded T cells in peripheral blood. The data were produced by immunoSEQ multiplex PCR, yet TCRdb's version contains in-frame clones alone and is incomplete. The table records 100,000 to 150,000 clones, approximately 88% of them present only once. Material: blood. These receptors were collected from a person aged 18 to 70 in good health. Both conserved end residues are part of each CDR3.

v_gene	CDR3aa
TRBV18	CASSEGRPNTGELFF
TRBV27	CASSEANRDYF
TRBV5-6	CASSLQGITYGYTF
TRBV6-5	CASNGRQGRGGEAFF
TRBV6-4	CASNRQPQHF
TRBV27	CARSPPWTSWGNEQFF
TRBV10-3	CAISRTALPGSPGTEAFF
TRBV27	CASSSIGRNTEAFF
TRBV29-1	CSVEGQGAHSYEQYF
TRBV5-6	CASSLLASTYNEQFF
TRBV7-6	CASTPQGAYGYTF
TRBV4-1	CASSRAAQDRVNTEAFF
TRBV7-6	CASSANLAGGSYNEQFF
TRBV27	CASTASRQGSYEQYF
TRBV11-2	CASSPGLAGSNFYNEQFF
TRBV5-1	CASSNDPGQNYGYTF
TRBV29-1	CSVEDQGQPQHF
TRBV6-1	CASSEGGTGGAGYTF
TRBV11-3	CASSLVQGDTEAFF
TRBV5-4	CASSLAFTGDGYTF
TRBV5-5	CASSRGGMPTPYEQYF
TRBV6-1	CASSGVTVQETQYF
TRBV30	CAWRLSGANVLTF
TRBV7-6	CASSLGLKETQYF
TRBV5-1	CASSLDRRFADTQYF
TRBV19	CASQTGGLTEAFF
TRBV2	CASNTPRTGKNIQYF
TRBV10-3	CAIRTLAGPYNEQFF
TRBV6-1	CASSGTGKGYEQYF
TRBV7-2	CASSLATSSYNSPLHF
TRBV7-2	CASSLRFPGSYEQYF
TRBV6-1	CASSPPDGQNSPLHF
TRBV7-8	CASSLEYSGNTIYF
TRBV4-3	CASSQGDFSTEAFF
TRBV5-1	CASSPTGGWDTGELFF
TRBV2	CASSEPNRVGNEKLFF
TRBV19	CASSISRLGGVGQPQHF
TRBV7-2	CASSLSGTGTRAGTIYF
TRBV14	CASSLRFDRVNYGYTF
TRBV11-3	CASSLVGSYEQYF
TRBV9	CASSVAGTGEDYGYTF
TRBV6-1	CASSERMGSSGYTF